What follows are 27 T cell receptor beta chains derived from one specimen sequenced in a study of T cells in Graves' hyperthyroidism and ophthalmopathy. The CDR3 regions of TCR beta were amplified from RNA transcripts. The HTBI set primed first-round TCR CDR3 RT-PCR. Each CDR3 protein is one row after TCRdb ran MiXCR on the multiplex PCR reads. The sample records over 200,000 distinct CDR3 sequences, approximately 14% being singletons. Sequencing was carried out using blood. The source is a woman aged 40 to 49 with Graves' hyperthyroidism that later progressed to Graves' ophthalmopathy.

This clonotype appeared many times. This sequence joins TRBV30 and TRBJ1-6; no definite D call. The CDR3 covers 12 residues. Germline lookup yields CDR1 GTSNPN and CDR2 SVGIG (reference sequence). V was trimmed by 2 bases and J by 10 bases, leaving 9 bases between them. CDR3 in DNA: TGTGCCTGGAGTTCCTTGGGATCACCCCTCCACTTT. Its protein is CAWSSLGSPLHF. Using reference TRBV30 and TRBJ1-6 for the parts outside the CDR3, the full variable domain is SQTIHQWPATLVQPVGSPLSLECTVEGTSNPNLYWYRQAAGRGLQLLFYSVGIGQISSEVPQNLSASRPQDRQFILSSKKLLLSDSGFYLCAWSSLGSPLHFGNGTRLTVT.

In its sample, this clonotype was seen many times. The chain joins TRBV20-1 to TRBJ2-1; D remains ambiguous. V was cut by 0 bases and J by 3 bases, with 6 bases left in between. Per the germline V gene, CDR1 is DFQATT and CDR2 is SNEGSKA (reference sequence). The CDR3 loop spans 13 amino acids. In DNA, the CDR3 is TGCAGTGCTAGAGATGGCCTCTACAATGAGCAGTTCTTC. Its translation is CSARDGLYNEQFF.

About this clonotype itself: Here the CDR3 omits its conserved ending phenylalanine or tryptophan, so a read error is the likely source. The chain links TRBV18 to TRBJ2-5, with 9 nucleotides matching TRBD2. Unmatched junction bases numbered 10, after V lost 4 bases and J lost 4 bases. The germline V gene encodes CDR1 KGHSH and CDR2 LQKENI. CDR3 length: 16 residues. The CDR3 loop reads CASSQSGTSFGETQYC. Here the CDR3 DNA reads TGTGCCAGCTCACAGTCCGGGACTAGCTTCGGAGAGACCCAGTACTGC.

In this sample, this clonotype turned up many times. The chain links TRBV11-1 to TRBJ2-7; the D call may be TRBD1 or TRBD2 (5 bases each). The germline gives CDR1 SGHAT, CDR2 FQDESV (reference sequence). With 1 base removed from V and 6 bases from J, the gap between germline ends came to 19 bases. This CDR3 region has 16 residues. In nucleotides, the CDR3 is TGTGCCAGCAGCTTAGGGTCCACCGGGGCCCTCAGCGAGCAGTACTTC. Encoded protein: CASSLGSTGALSEQYF.

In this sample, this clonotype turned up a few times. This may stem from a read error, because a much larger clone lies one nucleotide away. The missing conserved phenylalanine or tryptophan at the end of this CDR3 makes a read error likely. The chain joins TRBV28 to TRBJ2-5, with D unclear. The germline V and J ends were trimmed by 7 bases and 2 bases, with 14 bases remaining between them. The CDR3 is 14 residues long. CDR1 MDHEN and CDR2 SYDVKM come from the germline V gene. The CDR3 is CASTQFWGQETQYS. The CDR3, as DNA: TGTGCCAGCACCCAGTTTTGGGGACAAGAGACCCAGTACTCC.

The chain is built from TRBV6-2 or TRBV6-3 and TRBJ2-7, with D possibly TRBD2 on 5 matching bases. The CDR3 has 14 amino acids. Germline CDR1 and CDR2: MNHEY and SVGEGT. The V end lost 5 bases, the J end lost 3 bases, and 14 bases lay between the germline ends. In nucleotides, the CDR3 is TGTGCCAGCAGTCCAACGGGAACTGTCTACGAGCAGTACTTC. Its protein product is CASSPTGTVYEQYF.

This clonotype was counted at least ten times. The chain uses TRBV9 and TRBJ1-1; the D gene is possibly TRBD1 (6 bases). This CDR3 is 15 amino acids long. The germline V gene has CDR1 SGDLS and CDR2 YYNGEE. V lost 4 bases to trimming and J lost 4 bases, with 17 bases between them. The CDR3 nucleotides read TGTGCCAGCAGCCCAACGGAGGGCAGGGGCACTGAAGCTTTCTTT. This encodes CASSPTEGRGTEAFF.

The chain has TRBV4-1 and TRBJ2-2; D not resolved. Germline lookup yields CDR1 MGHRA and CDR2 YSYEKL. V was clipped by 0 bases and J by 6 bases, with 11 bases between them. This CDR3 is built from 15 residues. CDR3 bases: TGCGCCAGCAGCCAAGAGGCGGCCGACCCCGGGGAGCTGTTTTTT. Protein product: CASSQEAADPGELFF.

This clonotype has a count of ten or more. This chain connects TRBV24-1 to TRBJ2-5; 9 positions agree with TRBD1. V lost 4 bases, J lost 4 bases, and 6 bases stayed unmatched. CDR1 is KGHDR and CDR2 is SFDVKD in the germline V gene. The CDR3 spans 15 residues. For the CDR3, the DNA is TGTGCCACCAGTGAGTACAGGGGGCAGGCAGAGACCCAGTACTTC. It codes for CATSEYRGQAETQYF.

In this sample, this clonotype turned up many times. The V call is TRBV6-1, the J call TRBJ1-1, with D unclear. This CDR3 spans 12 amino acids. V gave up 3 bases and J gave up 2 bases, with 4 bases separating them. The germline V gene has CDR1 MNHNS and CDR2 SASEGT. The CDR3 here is CASSERNTEAFF. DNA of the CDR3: TGTGCCAGCAGTGAGCGTAACACTGAAGCTTTCTTT.

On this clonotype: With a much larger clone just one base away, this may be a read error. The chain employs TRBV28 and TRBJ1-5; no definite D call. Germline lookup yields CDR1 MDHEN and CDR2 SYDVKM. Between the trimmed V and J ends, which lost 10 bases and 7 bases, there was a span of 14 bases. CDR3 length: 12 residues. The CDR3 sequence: CANRSRRQPQHF. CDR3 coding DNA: TGTGCCAACAGATCCCGGAGGCAGCCCCAGCATTTT.

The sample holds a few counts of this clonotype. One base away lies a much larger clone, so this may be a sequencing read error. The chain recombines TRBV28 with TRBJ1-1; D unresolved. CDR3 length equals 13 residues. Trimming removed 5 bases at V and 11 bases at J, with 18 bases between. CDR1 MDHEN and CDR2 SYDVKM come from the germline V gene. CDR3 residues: CASSEVDVLRAFF. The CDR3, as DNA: TGTGCCAGCAGTGAGGTGGATGTCTTGAGGGCTTTCTTT. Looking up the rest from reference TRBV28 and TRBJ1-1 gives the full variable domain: DVKVTQSSRYLVKRTGEKVFLECVQDMDHENMFWYRQDPGLGLRLIYFSYDVKMKEKGDIPEGYSVSREKKERFSLILESASTNQTSMYLCASSEVDVLRAFFGQGTRLTVV.

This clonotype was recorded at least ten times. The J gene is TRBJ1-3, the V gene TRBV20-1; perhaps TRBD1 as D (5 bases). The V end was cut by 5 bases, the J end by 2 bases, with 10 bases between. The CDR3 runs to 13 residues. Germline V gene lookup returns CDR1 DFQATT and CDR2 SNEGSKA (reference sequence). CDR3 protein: CSAGAGAGNTIYF. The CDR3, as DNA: TGCAGTGCTGGGGCCGGCGCTGGAAACACCATATATTTT.

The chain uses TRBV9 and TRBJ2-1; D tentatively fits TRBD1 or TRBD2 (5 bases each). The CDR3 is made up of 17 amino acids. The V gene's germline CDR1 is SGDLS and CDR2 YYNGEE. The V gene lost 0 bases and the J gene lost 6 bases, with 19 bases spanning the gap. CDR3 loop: CASSVGNLAVGGNEQFF. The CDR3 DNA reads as TGTGCCAGCAGCGTAGGGAATCTAGCAGTTGGGGGCAATGAGCAGTTCTTC.

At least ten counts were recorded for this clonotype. CDR3 nucleotide sequence: TGTGCCAGCAGTTTTTGGGTCGGGACAGACCAAGAGACCCAGTACTTC. This gives the protein CASSFWVGTDQETQYF. The chain has TRBV28 and TRBJ2-5, with 7 bases fitting TRBD1. Germline loops: CDR1 MDHEN, CDR2 SYDVKM. V shed 3 bases and J 0 bases; nucleotides not matched to a gene: 7. CDR3 size: 16 residues.

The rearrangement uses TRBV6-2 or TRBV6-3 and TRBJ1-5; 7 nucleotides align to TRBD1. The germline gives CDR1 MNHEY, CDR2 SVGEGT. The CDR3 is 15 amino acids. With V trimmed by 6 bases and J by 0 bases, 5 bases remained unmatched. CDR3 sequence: CASRGTDSSNQPQHF. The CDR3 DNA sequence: TGTGCCAGCAGAGGGACAGACAGTAGCAATCAGCCCCAGCATTTT.

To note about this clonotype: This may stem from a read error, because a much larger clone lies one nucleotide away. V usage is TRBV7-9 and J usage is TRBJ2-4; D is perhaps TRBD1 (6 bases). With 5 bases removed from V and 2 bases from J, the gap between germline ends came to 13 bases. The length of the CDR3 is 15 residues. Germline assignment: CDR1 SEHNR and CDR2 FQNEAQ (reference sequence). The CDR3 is CASSPGQRTKNIQYF. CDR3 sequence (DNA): TGTGCCAGCAGCCCCGGACAGAGGACCAAAAACATTCAGTACTTC.

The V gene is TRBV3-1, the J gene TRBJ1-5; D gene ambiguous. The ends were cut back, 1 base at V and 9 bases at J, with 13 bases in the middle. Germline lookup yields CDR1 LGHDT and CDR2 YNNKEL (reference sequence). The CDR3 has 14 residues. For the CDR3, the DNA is TGTGCCAGCAGCCAAGGGACGGTACCTGGGCCCCAGCATTTT. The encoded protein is CASSQGTVPGPQHF.

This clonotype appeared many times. CDR3 in DNA: TGTGCCAGCTCACCAGGTACAAATGAGCAGTTCTTC. Its translation is CASSPGTNEQFF. This chain joins TRBV18 and TRBJ2-1; no definite D call. Looked up from germline, CDR1 is KGHSH and CDR2 is LQKENI. The CDR3 loop spans 12 amino acids. V lost 2 bases, J lost 7 bases, and 6 bases lay in between.

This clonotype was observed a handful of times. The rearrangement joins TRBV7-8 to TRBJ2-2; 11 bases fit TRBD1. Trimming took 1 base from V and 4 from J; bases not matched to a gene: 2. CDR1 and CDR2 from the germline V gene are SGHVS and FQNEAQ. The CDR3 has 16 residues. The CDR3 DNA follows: TGTGCCAGCAGCTTAGGGACAGGGGGCGGCACCGGGGAGCTGTTTTTT. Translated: CASSLGTGGGTGELFF.

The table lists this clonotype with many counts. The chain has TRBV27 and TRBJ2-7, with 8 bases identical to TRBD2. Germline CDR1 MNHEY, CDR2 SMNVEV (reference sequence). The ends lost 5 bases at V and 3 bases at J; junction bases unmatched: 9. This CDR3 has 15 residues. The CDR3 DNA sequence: TGTGCCAGCAGTCCCCGGACTAGCTCTTTCTACGAGCAGTACTTC. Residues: CASSPRTSSFYEQYF.

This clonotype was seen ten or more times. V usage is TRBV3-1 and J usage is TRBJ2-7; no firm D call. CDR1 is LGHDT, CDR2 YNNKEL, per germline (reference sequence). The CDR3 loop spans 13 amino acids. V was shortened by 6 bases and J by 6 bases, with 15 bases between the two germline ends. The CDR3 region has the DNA TGTGCCAGCAGTCACAAGGGCAGAGCCGAGCAGTACTTC. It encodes CASSHKGRAEQYF.

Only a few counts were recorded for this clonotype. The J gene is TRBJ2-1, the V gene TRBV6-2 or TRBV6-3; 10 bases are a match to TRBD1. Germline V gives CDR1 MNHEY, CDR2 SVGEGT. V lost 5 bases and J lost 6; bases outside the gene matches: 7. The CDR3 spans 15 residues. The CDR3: CASSDGTGDGNEQFF. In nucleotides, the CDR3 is TGTGCCAGCAGTGACGGGACAGGGGACGGCAATGAGCAGTTCTTC.

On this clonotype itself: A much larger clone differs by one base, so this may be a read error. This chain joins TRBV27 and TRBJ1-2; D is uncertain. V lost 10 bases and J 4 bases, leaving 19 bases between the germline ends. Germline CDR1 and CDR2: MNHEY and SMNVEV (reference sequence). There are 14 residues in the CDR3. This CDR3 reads CATKAVRSTYGYTF. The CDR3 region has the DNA TGTGCCACCAAGGCCGTTAGGTCCACCTATGGCTACACCTTC.

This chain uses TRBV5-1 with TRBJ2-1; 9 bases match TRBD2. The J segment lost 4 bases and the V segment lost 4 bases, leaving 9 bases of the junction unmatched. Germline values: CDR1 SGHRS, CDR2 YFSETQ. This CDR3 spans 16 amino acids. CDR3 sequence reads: CASSIPSGAKYNEQFF. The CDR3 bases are TGCGCCAGCAGCATACCTAGCGGGGCCAAGTACAATGAGCAGTTCTTC.

CDR3 residues: CASIRDPFIDEQFF. Written as DNA, the CDR3 is TGCGCCAGCATTCGGGATCCGTTTATCGATGAGCAGTTCTTC. The chain recombines TRBV5-1 with TRBJ2-1; D might be TRBD2 (5 bases). The CDR3 loop spans 14 amino acids. V was trimmed by 6 bases and J by 8 bases, leaving 18 bases between them. Germline CDR1 reads SGHRS; CDR2 reads YFSETQ.

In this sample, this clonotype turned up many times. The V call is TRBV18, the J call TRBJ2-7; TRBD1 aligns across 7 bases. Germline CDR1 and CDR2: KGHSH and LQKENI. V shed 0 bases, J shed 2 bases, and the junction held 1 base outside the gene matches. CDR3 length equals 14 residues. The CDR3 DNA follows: TGTGCCAGCTCACCACCGGGACAGCCCTACGAGCAGTACTTC. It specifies CASSPPGQPYEQYF.